This entry concerns a single TCR beta chain. The data belong to a study of blood T cell repertoires in COVID-19. Repertoires were generated with immunoSEQ multiplex PCR, while TCRdb's copy carries only in-frame clones and drops some. This table has under 300,000 clones, approximately 90% appearing once. This TCR was recovered from a woman aged 30 to 39 with acute COVID-19. Sequenced: PBMCs or T cells enriched from blood (not recorded which).

The CDR3 DNA sequence: TGTGCCAGCAGCCCCCGACAGGGTTCGACTAATGAAAAACTGTTTTTT. As protein: CASSPRQGSTNEKLFF. The chain has TRBV9 and TRBJ1-4, with TRBD1 matching 7 bases. The V and J ends lost 4 bases and 2 bases, in that order; junction bases with no gene match: 8. The CDR3 runs to 16 residues. The germline gives CDR1 SGDLS, CDR2 YYNGEE.